This T cell receptor (beta chain) was profiled in a study of beta chain features in type 1 diabetes. Study outcomes and limitations: VDJ junctions from type 1 diabetes patients carried fewer insertions and larger deletions. Cells carrying high TCR expression could end up over-represented when cDNA is sequenced. Moderate yet significant TCRB CDR3 shortening was seen in Type 1 diabetes patients in all four CD4+ subsets.

Via CD45RO/CCR7/CD25/CD127/CD95/CD27, cells of the CD4+ naive, central memory, regulatory and stem cell-like memory subsets were sorted. V was shortened by 7 bases and J by 5 bases, with 17 bases between the two germline ends. This CDR3 region has 15 residues. Germline V gene sequence: CDR1 SNHLY, CDR2 FYNNEI. TCRB transcripts that were expressed got sequenced, as all of the isolated RNA had been reverse transcribed. About 3.7 million reads, on average, came from each naive, central memory and regulatory T cell sample. The method was immunoSEQ multiplex PCR; TCRdb's version includes in-frame clones alone and lacks a portion of them. The table records some 660,000 clones, around 15% of them present only once. This clone appeared a few times. As yet, its antigen is unknown.

The rearrangement joins TRBV2 to TRBJ2-2; D uncertain. Sequencing was done on a sample of naive CD4+ T cells from blood. This receptor was taken from a young man with type 1 diabetes. The CDR3 sequence: CASIKAPTPTGELFF. CDR3 DNA sequence: TGTGCCAGCATAAAGGCCCCGACTCCAACCGGGGAGCTGTTTTTT.